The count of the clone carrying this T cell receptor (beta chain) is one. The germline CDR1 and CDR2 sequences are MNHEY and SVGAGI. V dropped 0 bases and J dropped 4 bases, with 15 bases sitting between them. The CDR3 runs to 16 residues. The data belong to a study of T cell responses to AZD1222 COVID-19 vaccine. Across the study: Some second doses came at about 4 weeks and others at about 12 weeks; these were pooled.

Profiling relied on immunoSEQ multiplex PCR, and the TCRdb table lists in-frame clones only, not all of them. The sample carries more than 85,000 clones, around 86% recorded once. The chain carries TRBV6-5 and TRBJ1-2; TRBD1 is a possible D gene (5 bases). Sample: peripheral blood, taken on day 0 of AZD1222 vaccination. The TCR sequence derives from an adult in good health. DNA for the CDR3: TGTGCCAGCAGTTACTCGTCCCCAGGGTTAAGCTATGGCTACACCTTC. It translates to CASSYSSPGLSYGYTF.